The TCR beta chain described here comes from a study of cytomegalovirus exposure and HLA in healthy donors. At the level of the study: Most donors, roughly 77% of a few hundred genotyped, fell in the Caucasian-associated ancestry cluster.

Germline lookup yields CDR1 MNHEY and CDR2 SVGAGI. V lost 10 bases and J lost 7; bases outside the gene matches: 7. This CDR3 spans 11 amino acids. PCR primers comprised 60 Vbeta and 13 Jbeta primers. The protocol was immunoSEQ multiplex PCR, while the TCRdb copy is restricted to in-frame clones and leaves out a portion. The data contain tens of thousands of clones, 72% of them seen just once; the ten biggest clones take up roughly an eighth. Broader study findings: A prior analysis recorded that most TCR beta V segments were productive about 87% or about 30% of the time. Highest at DRB1 and lowest at HLA-C, TCR association rates differed among HLA loci in a later analysis.

As to this clone: Antigen unknown.

Sequencing was done on a sample of PBMCs. The V call is TRBV6-5, the J call TRBJ2-7; 7 bases fit TRBD2. The receptor comes from a woman aged 40 to 50 in good health and CMV-seropositive. The CDR3 loop reads CATSWGGEQYF. The CDR3 region has the DNA TGTGCCACCTCTTGGGGGGGAGAGCAGTACTTC.